The 20 T cell receptor beta chains reported below all come from one sample, sequenced in a study of technical replicates of blood from a few donors. Using immunoSEQ multiplex PCR, the repertoire was profiled, and TCRdb retains in-frame clones only, with some absent. The sample lists around 72,000 clones, about 90% occurring once. The sequenced sample consisted of T cells isolated from PBMCs. These receptors were taken from a human donor in good health.

The genes are TRBV19 and TRBJ1-2; 7 nucleotides line up with TRBD1. The CDR3 extends over 13 amino acids. From germline, CDR1 is LNHDA and CDR2 SQIVND (reference sequence). J was trimmed by 8 bases and V by 6 bases; bases with no gene match: 9. The CDR3 reads CASSSTGLGGYTF. The CDR3 nucleotides are TGTGCCAGTAGCTCGACAGGGTTAGGCGGCTACACCTTC.

The V and J genes are TRBV5-4 and TRBJ2-7, with TRBD1 as a possible D gene (6 bases). The CDR3 covers 16 residues. With 0 bases removed from V and 2 bases from J, the gap between germline ends came to 15 bases. The germline V gene has CDR1 SGHNT and CDR2 YYREEE (reference sequence). The CDR3 reads CASSLEGQGSPYEQYF. The CDR3 nucleotides read TGTGCCAGCAGCTTGGAGGGGCAGGGGAGTCCCTACGAGCAGTACTTC.

The rearrangement uses TRBV6-1 and TRBJ2-2; 7 bases are shared with TRBD1. The germline V gene has CDR1 MNHNS and CDR2 SASEGT. Trimming cost V 4 bases and J 6 bases; bases outside gene matches: 5. This CDR3 contains 14 residues. The CDR3 coding sequence is TGTGCCAGCAGTGCAACAGGGGCAGCCGGGGAGCTGTTTTTT. It yields the protein CASSATGAAGELFF.

V gene TRBV19 combines with J gene TRBJ2-3, with TRBD2 matching over 8 bases. The trim removed 7 bases at V and 7 bases at J, leaving 13 bases unmatched. The length of the CDR3 is 15 residues. Germline CDR1 LNHDA, CDR2 SQIVND (reference sequence). The CDR3 loop is CASTPGLEVANTQYF. Written as DNA, the CDR3 is TGTGCCAGTACCCCGGGACTAGAAGTTGCAAATACGCAGTATTTT.

The chain uses TRBV29-1 and TRBJ2-7; 9 bases are a match to TRBD1. The junction had 4 bases not matched to a gene; V was cut back by 5 bases and J by 2 bases. The germline V gene encodes CDR1 SQVTM and CDR2 ANQGSEA. This CDR3 region has 13 residues. The CDR3, as DNA: TGCAGCGTTTCCAGGACAGGGGCCTACGAGCAGTACTTC. As protein: CSVSRTGAYEQYF.

This clone was seen only once. The V and J genes are TRBV6-1 and TRBJ2-5, with 10 bases fitting TRBD2. J lost 2 bases, V lost 2 bases, and 2 bases had no gene match. In germline, CDR1 is MNHNS, CDR2 SASEGT. The CDR3 is 15 amino acids. The CDR3 sequence is CASSELAGDQETQYF. The CDR3, as DNA: TGTGCCAGCAGTGAACTAGCGGGAGATCAAGAGACCCAGTACTTC.

J is TRBJ1-5 and V is TRBV28; D is ambiguous. The CDR3 runs to 17 residues. The germline V gene encodes CDR1 MDHEN and CDR2 SYDVKM. The ends were cut back, 5 bases at V and 2 bases at J, with 19 bases in the middle. The CDR3 sequence is CASSPEGPAGGNQPQHF. The CDR3 region has the DNA TGTGCCAGCAGTCCTGAGGGTCCTGCTGGAGGCAATCAGCCCCAGCATTTT.

The chain combines TRBV30 with TRBJ2-3, with TRBD2 matching over 9 bases. This CDR3 region has 18 residues. Germline CDR1 reads GTSNPN; CDR2 reads SVGIG (reference sequence). Germline trimming cut 3 bases from V and 1 base from J; bases unmatched to any gene: 14. The CDR3 DNA is TGTGCCTGGAGCACATCCTTACGAGCGGGAGGAGGCACAGATACGCAGTATTTT. Translated: CAWSTSLRAGGGTDTQYF.

The chain couples TRBV29-1 to TRBJ1-1; D perhaps matches TRBD1 (5 bases). Trimming pared 3 bases from V and 4 bases from J, leaving 12 bases between. The germline V gene has CDR1 SQVTM and CDR2 ANQGSEA. CDR3 length equals 13 residues. The CDR3 is CSVEGGEGTEAFF. Written as DNA, the CDR3 is TGCAGCGTTGAGGGGGGAGAAGGCACTGAAGCTTTCTTT.

This chain links TRBV29-1 with TRBJ2-7; 8 nucleotides match TRBD1. There are 14 residues in the CDR3. From germline, CDR1 is SQVTM and CDR2 ANQGSEA. Trimming cost V 6 bases and J 3 bases; bases outside gene matches: 10. The CDR3 DNA sequence: TGCAGCGTGTATGGACAGGGAGCAGGCTACGAGCAGTACTTC. It specifies CSVYGQGAGYEQYF.

The chain uses TRBV9 and TRBJ2-7, with 10 nucleotides matching TRBD2. Germline CDR1 and CDR2: SGDLS and YYNGEE. After removal of 6 bases from V and 6 bases from J, the junction contained 9 bases not matched to a gene. The CDR3 contains 14 residues. As DNA, the CDR3 is TGTGCCAGCAACGAAGCGGGAGGGCCTGTCGAGCAGTACTTC. Translating gives CASNEAGGPVEQYF.

This clone was seen a handful of times. CDR3 nucleotide sequence: TGTGCCAGCAGTTCGTTCACGGGACACAGCTATGGCTACACCTTC. This gives the protein CASSSFTGHSYGYTF. The chain couples TRBV27 to TRBJ1-2; maybe TRBD1 (6 bases). Germline CDR1 MNHEY, CDR2 SMNVEV (reference sequence). CDR3 length equals 15 residues. The V end was cut by 4 bases, the J end by 4 bases, with 16 bases between.

The J gene is TRBJ2-7, the V gene TRBV19, with a tentative D call TRBD2 (6 bases). The CDR3 runs to 13 residues. Between the trimmed V and J ends, which lost 9 bases and 0 bases, there was a span of 12 bases. Germline V gene sequence: CDR1 LNHDA, CDR2 SQIVND (reference sequence). The CDR3 bases are TGTGCCAGCCGGGGGTATAGCTCCTACGAGCAGTACTTC. The encoded protein is CASRGYSSYEQYF.

The chain recombines TRBV19 with TRBJ2-1, with 10 positions matching TRBD1. Germline V gene data show CDR1 as LNHDA and CDR2 as SQIVND (reference sequence). The V segment lost 9 bases and the J segment 6 bases; nucleotides outside the gene matches: 5. The CDR3 runs 13 residues. The CDR3 DNA sequence: TGTGCCAGCGGGACAGGGGAGGGCAATGAGCAGTTCTTC. Protein: CASGTGEGNEQFF.

This clone was found once. The chain carries TRBV28 and TRBJ1-2; TRBD1 matches at 10 bases. Germline V gives CDR1 MDHEN, CDR2 SYDVKM. The CDR3 covers 15 residues. V shed 4 bases, J shed 8 bases, and the junction held 10 bases outside the gene matches. CDR3 amino acids: CASSSPDRGIYGYTF. The CDR3 bases are TGTGCCAGCAGTTCCCCGGACAGGGGGATTTACGGCTACACCTTC.

This chain uses TRBV5-8 with TRBJ1-1, with TRBD1 matching over 10 bases. CDR1 SGHTS and CDR2 YDEGEE come from the germline V gene. V lost 4 bases and J lost 5; bases outside the gene matches: 5. There are 14 residues in the CDR3. For the CDR3, the DNA is TGTGCCAGCAGCCAGGACAGGGGGTGGACTGAAGCTTTCTTT. Its protein product is CASSQDRGWTEAFF.

The CDR3 region is CATSTNRAPNQPQHF. CDR3 nucleotides: TGTGCCACCTCCACCAACAGGGCTCCGAATCAGCCCCAGCATTTT. V gene TRBV15 combines with J gene TRBJ1-5; maybe TRBD1 (6 bases). This CDR3 comprises 15 residues. Germline-derived CDR1 and CDR2 are LNHNV and YYDKDF (reference sequence). V was shortened by 8 bases and J by 4 bases, with 18 bases between the two germline ends.

This clone was observed a single time. This chain links TRBV20-1 with TRBJ2-5; D is undetermined. Looked up from germline, CDR1 is DFQATT and CDR2 is SNEGSKA (reference sequence). Trimming pared 4 bases from V and 5 bases from J, leaving 8 bases between. The CDR3 sequence is 11 residues long. CDR3 in DNA: TGCAGTGCTACTGGTCAGGAGACCCAGTACTTC. It yields the protein CSATGQETQYF.

The chain employs TRBV4-2 and TRBJ2-7; TRBD1 matches 7 bases. The CDR3 consists of 15 residues. Looked up from germline, CDR1 is LGHNA and CDR2 is YNFKEQ. V lost 5 bases to trimming and J lost 0 bases; unmatched junction nucleotides: 7. The CDR3 is CASSAQGSYSYEQYF. CDR3 coding DNA: TGTGCCAGCAGCGCACAGGGGTCCTACTCCTACGAGCAGTACTTC.

V is TRBV6-5 and J is TRBJ1-2, with 12 bases that match TRBD1. The CDR3 extends over 14 amino acids. In germline, CDR1 is MNHEY, CDR2 SVGAGI. J gave up 5 bases and V 5 bases, and 3 bases lay outside the gene matches. The CDR3 loop reads CASSKGQGAYGYTF. Written as DNA, the CDR3 is TGTGCCAGCAGTAAGGGACAGGGGGCGTATGGCTACACCTTC.